This TCR beta chain was recovered during a study of blood T cell repertoires in COVID-19. CDR3 size: 14 residues. Trimming took 5 bases from V and 7 from J, leaving 17 bases between them. Germline V lookup: CDR1 LNHDA, CDR2 SQIVND (reference sequence). Assay: immunoSEQ multiplex PCR; the TCRdb copy retains only in-frame clones and omits some. The sample has some 66,000 clones, around 89% seen once; the top ten hold 1% to 1.5%. This clonotype was sampled from a woman aged 60-75 years with acute or convalescent COVID-19. The V call is TRBV19, the J call TRBJ2-5; a possible D gene is TRBD1 (5 bases). The sample consisted of peripheral blood. This CDR3 reads CASSPTGAARTQYF. DNA of the CDR3: TGTGCCAGTAGTCCCACAGGAGCTGCAAGGACCCAGTACTTC.